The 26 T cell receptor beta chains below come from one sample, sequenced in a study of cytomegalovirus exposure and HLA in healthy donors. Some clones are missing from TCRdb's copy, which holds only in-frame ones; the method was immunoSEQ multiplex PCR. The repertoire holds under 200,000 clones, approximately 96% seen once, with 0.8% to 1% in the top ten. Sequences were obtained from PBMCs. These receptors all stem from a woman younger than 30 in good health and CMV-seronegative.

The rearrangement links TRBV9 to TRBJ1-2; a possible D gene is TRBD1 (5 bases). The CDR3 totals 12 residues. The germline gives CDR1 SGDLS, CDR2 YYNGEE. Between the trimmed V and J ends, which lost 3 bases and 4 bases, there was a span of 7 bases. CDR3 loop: CASSGTLYGYTF. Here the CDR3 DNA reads TGTGCCAGCAGCGGGACACTCTATGGCTACACCTTC.

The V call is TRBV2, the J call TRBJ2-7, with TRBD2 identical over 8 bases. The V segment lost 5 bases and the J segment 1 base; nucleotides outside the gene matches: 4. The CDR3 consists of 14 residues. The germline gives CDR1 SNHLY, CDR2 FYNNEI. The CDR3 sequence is CASSFGGGSYEQYF. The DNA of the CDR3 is TGTGCCAGCAGTTTTGGCGGGGGGTCCTACGAGCAGTACTTC.

The CDR3 nucleotides read TGTGCCAGCAGCAGAGCAAGGGGTTGGGAAAAACTGTTTTTT. This sequence encodes CASSRARGWEKLFF. The V call is TRBV5-8, the J call TRBJ1-4, with a weak D call TRBD1 (5 bases). The CDR3 sequence is 14 residues long. Trimming took 4 bases from V and 8 from J, leaving 15 bases between them. Germline V gene data show CDR1 as SGHTS and CDR2 as YDEGEE.

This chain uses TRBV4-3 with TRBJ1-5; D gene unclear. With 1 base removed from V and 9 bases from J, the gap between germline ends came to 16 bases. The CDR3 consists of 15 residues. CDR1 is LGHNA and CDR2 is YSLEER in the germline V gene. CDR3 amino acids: CASSQGGGSGSPQHF. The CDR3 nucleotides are TGCGCCAGCAGCCAAGGTGGAGGGTCCGGGTCGCCCCAGCATTTT.

As DNA, the CDR3 is TGTGCCAGCAGCTACCGGACAGGGGAAGAGACCCAGTACTTC. It encodes CASSYRTGEETQYF. J is TRBJ2-5 and V is TRBV4-2, with 9 bases identical to TRBD1. The CDR3 contains 14 residues. J lost 3 bases, V lost 5 bases, and 4 bases had no gene match. The germline gives CDR1 LGHNA, CDR2 YNFKEQ.

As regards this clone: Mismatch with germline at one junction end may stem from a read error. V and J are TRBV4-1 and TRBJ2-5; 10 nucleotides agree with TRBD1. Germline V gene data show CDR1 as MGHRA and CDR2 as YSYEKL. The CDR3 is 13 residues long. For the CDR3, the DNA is TGCGCCAGCAGCCCTGGACAGGGGGGGACCTCTCACTTC. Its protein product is CASSPGQGGTSHF.

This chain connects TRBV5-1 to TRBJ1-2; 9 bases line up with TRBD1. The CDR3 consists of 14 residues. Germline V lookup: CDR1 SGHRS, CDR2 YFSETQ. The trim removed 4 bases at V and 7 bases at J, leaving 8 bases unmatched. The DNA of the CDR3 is TGCGCCAGCAGCCCGGGACAGGGAATAGTTGGCTACACCTTC. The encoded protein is CASSPGQGIVGYTF. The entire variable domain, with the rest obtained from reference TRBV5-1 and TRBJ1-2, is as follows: KAGVTQTPRYLIKTRGQQVTLSCSPISGHRSVSWYQQTPGQGLQFLFEYFSETQRNKGNFPGRFSGRQFSNSRSEMNVSTLELGDSALYLCASSPGQGIVGYTFGSGTRLTVV.

The CDR3 coding sequence is TGTGCCAGCAGCTTGGGCGGCCTTGAGACCCAGTACTTC. This sequence encodes CASSLGGLETQYF. This chain uses TRBV5-6 with TRBJ2-5; D not resolved. The CDR3 length is 13 residues. The V end was cut by 0 bases, the J end by 5 bases, with 8 bases between. CDR1 is SGHDT and CDR2 is YYEEEE in the germline V gene.

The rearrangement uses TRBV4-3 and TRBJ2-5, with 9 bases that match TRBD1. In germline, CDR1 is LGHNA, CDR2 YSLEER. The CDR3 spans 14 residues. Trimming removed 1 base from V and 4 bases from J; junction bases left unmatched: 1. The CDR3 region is CASSQGTGVETQYF. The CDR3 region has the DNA TGCGCCAGCAGCCAAGGGACAGGGGTAGAGACCCAGTACTTC.

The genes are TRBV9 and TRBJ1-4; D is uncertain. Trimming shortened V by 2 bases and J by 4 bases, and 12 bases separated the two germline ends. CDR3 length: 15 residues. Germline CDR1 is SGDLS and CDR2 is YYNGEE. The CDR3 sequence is CASSVHADFNEKLFF. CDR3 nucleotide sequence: TGTGCCAGCAGCGTTCACGCGGACTTTAATGAAAAACTGTTTTTT.

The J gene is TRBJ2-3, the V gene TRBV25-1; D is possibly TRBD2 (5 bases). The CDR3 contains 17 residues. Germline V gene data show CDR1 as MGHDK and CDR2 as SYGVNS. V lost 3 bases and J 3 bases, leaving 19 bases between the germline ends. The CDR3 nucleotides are TGTGCCAGCAGTGACTCTCTTCAGGCGGGTTTAACAGATACGCAGTATTTT. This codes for CASSDSLQAGLTDTQYF.

The CDR3 spells CASSAGAYEQYF. CDR3 bases: TGTGCCAGCAGTGCAGGGGCCTACGAGCAGTACTTC. The rearrangement links TRBV6-1 to TRBJ2-7; possibly TRBD1 for D (6 bases). The CDR3 is 12 amino acids. The germline CDR1 and CDR2 sequences are MNHNS and SASEGT. Trimming left V 4 bases short and J 2 bases short, with 6 bases between.

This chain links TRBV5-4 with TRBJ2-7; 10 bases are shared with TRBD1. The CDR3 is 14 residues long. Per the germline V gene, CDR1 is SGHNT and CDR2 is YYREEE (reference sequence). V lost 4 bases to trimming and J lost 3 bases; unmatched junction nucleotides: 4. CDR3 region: CASSIGTGVYEQYF. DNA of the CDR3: TGTGCCAGCAGCATTGGGACAGGGGTCTACGAGCAGTACTTC.

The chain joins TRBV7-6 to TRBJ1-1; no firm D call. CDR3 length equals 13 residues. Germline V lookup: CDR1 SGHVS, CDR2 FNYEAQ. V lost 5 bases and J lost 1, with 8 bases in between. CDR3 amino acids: CASSPSGNTEAFF. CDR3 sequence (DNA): TGTGCCAGCAGCCCATCGGGGAACACTGAAGCTTTCTTT.

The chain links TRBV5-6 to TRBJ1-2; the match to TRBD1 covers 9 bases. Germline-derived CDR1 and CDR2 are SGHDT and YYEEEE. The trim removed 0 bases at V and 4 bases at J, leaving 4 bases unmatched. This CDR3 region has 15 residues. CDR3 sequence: CASSLVTGGGYGYTF. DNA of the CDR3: TGTGCCAGCAGCTTGGTGACAGGGGGGGGCTATGGCTACACCTTC.

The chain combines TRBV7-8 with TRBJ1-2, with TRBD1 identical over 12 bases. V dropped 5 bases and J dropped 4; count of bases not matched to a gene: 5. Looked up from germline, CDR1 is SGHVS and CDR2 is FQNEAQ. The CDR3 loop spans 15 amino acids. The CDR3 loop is CASSLGTGGAYGYTF. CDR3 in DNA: TGTGCCAGCAGCCTCGGGACAGGGGGCGCCTATGGCTACACCTTC.

The CDR3 is CASSPNRGRGYEQFF. CDR3 nucleotide sequence: TGTGCCAGTAGCCCCAACAGGGGCCGAGGCTATGAGCAGTTCTTC. The chain combines TRBV19 with TRBJ2-1; 7 bases fit TRBD1. V lost 6 bases, J lost 8 bases, and 13 bases stayed unmatched. The CDR3 is made up of 15 amino acids. The germline CDR1 and CDR2 sequences are LNHDA and SQIVND (reference sequence).

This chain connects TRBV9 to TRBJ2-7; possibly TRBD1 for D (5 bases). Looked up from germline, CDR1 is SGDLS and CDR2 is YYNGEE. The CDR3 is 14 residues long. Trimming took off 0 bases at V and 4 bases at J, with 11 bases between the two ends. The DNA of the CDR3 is TGTGCCAGCAGCGTAGAGGGGTCCGGATACGAGCAGTACTTC. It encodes CASSVEGSGYEQYF.

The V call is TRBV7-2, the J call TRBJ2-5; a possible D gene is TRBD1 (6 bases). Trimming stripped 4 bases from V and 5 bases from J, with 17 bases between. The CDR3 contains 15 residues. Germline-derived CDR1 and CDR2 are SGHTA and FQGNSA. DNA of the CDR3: TGTGCCAGCAGCTCGGCAGGGGCTAGCTGGGAGACCCAGTACTTC. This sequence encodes CASSSAGASWETQYF.

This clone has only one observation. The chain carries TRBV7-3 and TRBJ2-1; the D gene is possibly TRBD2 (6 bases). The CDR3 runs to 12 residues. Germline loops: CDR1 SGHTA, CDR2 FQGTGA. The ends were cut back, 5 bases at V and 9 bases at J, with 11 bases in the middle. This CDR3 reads CASSTPGGEQFF. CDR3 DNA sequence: TGTGCCAGCAGCACCCCCGGGGGTGAGCAGTTCTTC.

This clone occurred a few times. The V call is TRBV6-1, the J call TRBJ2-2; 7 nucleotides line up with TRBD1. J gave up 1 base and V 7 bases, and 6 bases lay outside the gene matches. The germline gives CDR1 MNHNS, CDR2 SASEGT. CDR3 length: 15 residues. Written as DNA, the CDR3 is TGTGCCAGCATGGGTAGGACAGGGAACACCGGGGAGCTGTTTTTT. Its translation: CASMGRTGNTGELFF.

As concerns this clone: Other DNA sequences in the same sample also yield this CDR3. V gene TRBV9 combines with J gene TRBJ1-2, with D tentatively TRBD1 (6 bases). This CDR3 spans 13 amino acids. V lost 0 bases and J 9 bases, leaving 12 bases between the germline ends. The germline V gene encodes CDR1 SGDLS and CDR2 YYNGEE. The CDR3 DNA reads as TGTGCCAGCAGCGTAGGGCAGGGGTTGAGCTACACCTTC. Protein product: CASSVGQGLSYTF.

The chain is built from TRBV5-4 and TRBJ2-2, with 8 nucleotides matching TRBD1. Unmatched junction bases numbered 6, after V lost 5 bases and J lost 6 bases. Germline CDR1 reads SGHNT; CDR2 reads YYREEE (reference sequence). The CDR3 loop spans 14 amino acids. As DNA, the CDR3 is TGTGCCAGCAGGTCGGACAGGGAGGCCGGGGAGCTGTTTTTT. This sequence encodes CASRSDREAGELFF.

The CDR3 DNA follows: TGTGCCAGACTTAACAGGGCCTACGAGCAGTACTTC. Translation: CARLNRAYEQYF. This rearrangement joins TRBV28 to TRBJ2-7; tentatively, D is TRBD1 (6 bases). Germline-derived CDR1 and CDR2 are MDHEN and SYDVKM. The CDR3 spans 12 residues. Trimming shortened V by 9 bases and J by 2 bases, and 11 bases separated the two germline ends.

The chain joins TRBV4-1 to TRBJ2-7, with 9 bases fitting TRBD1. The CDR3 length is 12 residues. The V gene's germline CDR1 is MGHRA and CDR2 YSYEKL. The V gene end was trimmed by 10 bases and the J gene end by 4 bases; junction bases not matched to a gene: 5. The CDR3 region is CATRGQGYEQYF. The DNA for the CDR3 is TGCGCCACTAGGGGACAGGGTTACGAGCAGTACTTC.

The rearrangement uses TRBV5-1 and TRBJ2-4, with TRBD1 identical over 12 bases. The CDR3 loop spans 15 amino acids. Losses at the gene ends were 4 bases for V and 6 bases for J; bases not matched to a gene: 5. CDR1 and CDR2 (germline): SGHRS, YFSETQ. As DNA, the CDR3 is TGCGCCAGCAGCCCGGGACAGGGGGCGGGAAACATTCAGTACTTC. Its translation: CASSPGQGAGNIQYF.